This T cell receptor (beta chain) originates from a study of cytomegalovirus exposure and HLA in healthy donors. Study results and limitations: Specific recognition of CMV antigens was confirmed in vitro for a few chains (all CMV-associated).

This clone was detected once. The antigen is undetermined. Researchers ran the PCR with 60 Vbeta and 13 Jbeta primers. Original methodology: Tens of millions of unique TCR beta chains, 10 million to 13 million of them shared, were counted by a later analysis. TCRdb keeps only in-frame clones here, not all; method: immunoSEQ multiplex PCR. V and J calls and clone size are given by that table; D and trimming were obtained from the DNA. The table has 200,000 or so clones, roughly 83% seen once. The germline V and J ends were trimmed by 4 bases and 1 base, with 16 bases remaining between them. There are 16 residues in the CDR3. Germline V gene lookup returns CDR1 SGHRS and CDR2 YFSETQ.

This clonotype originated in a boy aged 10-17 years in good health and CMV-seronegative. Material: PBMCs. The chain uses TRBV5-1 and TRBJ2-3; D remains ambiguous. CDR3 sequence reads: CASSDPGGERTDTQYF. The CDR3 DNA reads TGCGCCAGCAGCGACCCTGGTGGAGAACGCACAGATACGCAGTATTTT.